These 2 T cell receptor beta chains were sequenced from one sample in a study of blood T cell repertoires in COVID-19. Sequenced by immunoSEQ multiplex PCR; TCRdb stores in-frame clones only, minus some. Of 36,000 or so clones listed, roughly 88% are singletons. The sequencing input was peripheral blood. These receptors all come from a woman between 65 and 79 years old with active COVID-19.

The rearrangement uses TRBV29-1 and TRBJ1-1; a weak D match, TRBD1 (5 bases). The germline V gene encodes CDR1 SQVTM and CDR2 ANQGSEA. Trimming removed 5 bases from V and 4 bases from J, with 11 bases in between. The CDR3 totals 12 residues. CDR3 nucleotides: TGCAGCGTTTGTGAAGACAGCACTGAAGCTTTCTTT. Translating gives CSVCEDSTEAFF.

This chain connects TRBV11-3 to TRBJ2-5; tentative D call: TRBD2 (5 bases). Germline-derived CDR1 and CDR2 are SGHNT and YENEEA. The V end lost 5 bases, the J end lost 2 bases, and 9 bases lay between the germline ends. The CDR3 is made up of 13 amino acids. The CDR3 DNA follows: TGTGCCAGCAGCCCCGACTATCAAGAGACCCAGTACTTC. Encoded protein: CASSPDYQETQYF.